One T cell receptor beta chain is described in this entry. Its antigen is currently unknown. PCR used 60 Vbeta primers and 13 Jbeta primers. Sequenced by immunoSEQ multiplex PCR; TCRdb stores in-frame clones only, minus some. The sample lists around 210,000 clones, approximately 85% seen once, with roughly 0.24% in the top ten. There are 15 residues in the CDR3. The germline V and J ends were trimmed by 7 bases and 0 bases, with 15 bases remaining between them. Germline CDR1 reads MRHNA; CDR2 reads SNTAGT. This specimen belongs to a study of cytomegalovirus exposure and HLA in healthy donors. Study results and limitations: The productive fraction for most TCR beta V segments was about 87% or about 30% in an earlier analysis. As a later analysis showed, a missense DCLRE1C variant was linked to trimming of TCR beta V- and J-genes. Later work showed greater clonal expansion in HLA-associated TCR beta chains than in equally common others.

The chain couples TRBV6-4 to TRBJ1-1; maybe TRBD1 (5 bases). The sequencing input was PBMCs. The sequence derives from a girl aged 2 to 10 in good health and CMV-seronegative. CDR3 DNA: TGTGCCAGCACTCGAAACAGGATCATGAACACTGAAGCTTTCTTT. Translation gives CASTRNRIMNTEAFF.